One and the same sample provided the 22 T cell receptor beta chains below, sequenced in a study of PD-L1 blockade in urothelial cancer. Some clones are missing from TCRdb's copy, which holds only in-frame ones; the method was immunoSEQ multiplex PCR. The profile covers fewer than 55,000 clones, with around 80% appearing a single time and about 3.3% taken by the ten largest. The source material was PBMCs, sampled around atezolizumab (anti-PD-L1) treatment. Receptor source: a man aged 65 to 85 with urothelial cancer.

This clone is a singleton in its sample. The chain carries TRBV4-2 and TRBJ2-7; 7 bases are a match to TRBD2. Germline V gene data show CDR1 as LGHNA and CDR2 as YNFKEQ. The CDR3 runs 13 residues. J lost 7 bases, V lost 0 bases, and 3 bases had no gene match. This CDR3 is CASSQDVGGEQYF. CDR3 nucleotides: TGTGCCAGCAGCCAAGATGTGGGGGGGGAGCAGTACTTC.

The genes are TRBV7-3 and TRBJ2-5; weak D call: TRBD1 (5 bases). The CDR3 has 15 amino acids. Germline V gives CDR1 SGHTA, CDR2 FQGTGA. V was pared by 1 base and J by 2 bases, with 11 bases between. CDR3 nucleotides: TGTGCCAGCAGCTTAATGGGGCAGACTCAAGAGACCCAGTACTTC. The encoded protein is CASSLMGQTQETQYF.

CDR3: CASSFRVRGANTGELFF. CDR3 in DNA: TGTGCCAGCAGCTTCCGGGTTCGAGGAGCCAACACCGGGGAGCTGTTTTTT. The chain is built from TRBV7-3 and TRBJ2-2; D is unresolved. Trimming left V 3 bases short and J 2 bases short, with 16 bases between. CDR3 length: 17 amino acids. CDR1 and CDR2 (germline): SGHTA, FQGTGA.

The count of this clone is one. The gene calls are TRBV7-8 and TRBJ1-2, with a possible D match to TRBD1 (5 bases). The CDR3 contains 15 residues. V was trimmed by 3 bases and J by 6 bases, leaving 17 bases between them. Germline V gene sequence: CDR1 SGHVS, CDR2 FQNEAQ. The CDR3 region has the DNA TGTGCCAGCAGCTTGGGTGTGGGGGGGACCAATGGCTACACCTTC. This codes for CASSLGVGGTNGYTF. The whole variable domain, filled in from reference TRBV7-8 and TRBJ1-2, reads GAGVSQSPRYKVAKRGQDVALRCDPISGHVSLFWYQQALGQGPEFLTYFQNEAQLDKSGLPSDRFFAERPEGSVSTLKIQRTQQEDSAVYLCASSLGVGGTNGYTFGSGTRLTVV.

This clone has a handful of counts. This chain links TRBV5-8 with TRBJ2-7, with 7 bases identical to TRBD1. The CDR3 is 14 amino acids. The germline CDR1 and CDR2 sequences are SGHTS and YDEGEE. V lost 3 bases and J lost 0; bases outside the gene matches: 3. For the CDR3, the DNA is TGTGCCAGCAGCTCAGGGACAGACTCCTACGAGCAGTACTTC. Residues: CASSSGTDSYEQYF.

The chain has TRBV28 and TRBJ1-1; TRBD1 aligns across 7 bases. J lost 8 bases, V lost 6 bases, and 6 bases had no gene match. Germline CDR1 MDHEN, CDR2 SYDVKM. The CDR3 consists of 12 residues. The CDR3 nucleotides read TGTGCCAGCAGAGTTGGGACAGCCGAAGCTTTCTTT. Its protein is CASRVGTAEAFF.

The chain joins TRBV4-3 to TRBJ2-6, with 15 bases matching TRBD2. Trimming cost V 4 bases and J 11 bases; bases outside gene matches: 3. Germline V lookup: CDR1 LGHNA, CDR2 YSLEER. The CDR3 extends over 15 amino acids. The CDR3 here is CASSLGTSGGHVLTF. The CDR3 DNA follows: TGCGCCAGCAGCCTTGGGACTAGCGGGGGGCACGTCCTGACTTTC.

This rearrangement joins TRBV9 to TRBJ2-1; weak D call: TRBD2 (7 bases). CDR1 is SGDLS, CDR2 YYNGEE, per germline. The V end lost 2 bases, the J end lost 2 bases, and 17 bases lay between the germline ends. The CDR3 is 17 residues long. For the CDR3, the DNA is TGTGCCAGCAGCGTGGGGGGGGGACACGCGGCCTACAATGAGCAGTTCTTC. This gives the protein CASSVGGGHAAYNEQFF.

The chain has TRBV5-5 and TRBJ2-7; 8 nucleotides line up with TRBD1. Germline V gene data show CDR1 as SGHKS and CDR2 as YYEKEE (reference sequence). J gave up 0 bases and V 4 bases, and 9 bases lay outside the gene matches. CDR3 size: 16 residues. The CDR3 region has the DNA TGTGCCAGCAGCCGACAGGGGACCTTCAACTCCTACGAGCAGTACTTC. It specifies CASSRQGTFNSYEQYF.

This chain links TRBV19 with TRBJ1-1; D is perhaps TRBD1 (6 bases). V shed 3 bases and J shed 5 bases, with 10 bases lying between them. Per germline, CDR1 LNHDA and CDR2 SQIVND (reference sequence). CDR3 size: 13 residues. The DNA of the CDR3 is TGTGCCAGTAGTATGTGGCAGGGGACTGAAGCTTTCTTT. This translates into CASSMWQGTEAFF.

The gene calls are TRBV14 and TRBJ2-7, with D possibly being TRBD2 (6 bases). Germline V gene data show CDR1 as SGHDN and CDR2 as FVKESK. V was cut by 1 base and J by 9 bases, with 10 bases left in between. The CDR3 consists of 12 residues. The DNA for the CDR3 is TGTGCCAGCAGCCAAGGGGCGGGACTGCAGTACTTC. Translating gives CASSQGAGLQYF.

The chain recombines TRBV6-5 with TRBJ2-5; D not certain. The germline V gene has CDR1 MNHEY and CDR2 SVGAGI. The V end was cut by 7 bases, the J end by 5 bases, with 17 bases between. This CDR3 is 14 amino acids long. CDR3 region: CASTQATGLETQYF. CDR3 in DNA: TGTGCCAGCACCCAAGCCACGGGTCTGGAGACCCAGTACTTC.

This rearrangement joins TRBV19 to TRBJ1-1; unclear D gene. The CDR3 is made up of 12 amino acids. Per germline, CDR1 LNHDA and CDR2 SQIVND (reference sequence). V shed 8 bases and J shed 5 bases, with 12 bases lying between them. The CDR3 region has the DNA TGTGCCAGTTCCTGGAGAGGGACTGAAGCTTTCTTT. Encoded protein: CASSWRGTEAFF.

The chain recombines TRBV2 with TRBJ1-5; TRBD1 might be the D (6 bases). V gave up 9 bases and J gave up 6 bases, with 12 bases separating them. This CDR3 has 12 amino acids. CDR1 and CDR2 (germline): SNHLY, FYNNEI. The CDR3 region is CASAGGSQPQHF. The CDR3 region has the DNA TGTGCCAGTGCGGGGGGCTCTCAGCCCCAGCATTTT.

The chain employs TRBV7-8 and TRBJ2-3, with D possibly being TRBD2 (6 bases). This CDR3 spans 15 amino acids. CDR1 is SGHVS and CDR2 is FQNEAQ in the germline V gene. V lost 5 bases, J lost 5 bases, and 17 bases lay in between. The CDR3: CASSLGSGVKDTQYF. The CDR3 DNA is TGTGCCAGCAGCCTAGGCTCGGGAGTGAAAGATACGCAGTATTTT.

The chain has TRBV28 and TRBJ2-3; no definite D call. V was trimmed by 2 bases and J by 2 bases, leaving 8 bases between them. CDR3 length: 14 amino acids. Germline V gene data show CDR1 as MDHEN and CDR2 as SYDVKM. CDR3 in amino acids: CASSLMSSTDTQYF. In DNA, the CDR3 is TGTGCCAGCAGTTTAATGAGTTCCACAGATACGCAGTATTTT.

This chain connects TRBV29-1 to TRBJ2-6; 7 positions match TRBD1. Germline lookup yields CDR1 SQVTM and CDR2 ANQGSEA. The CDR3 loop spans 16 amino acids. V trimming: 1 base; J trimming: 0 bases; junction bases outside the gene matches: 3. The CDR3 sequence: CSVEAGTASGANVLTF. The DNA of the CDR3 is TGCAGCGTTGAAGCCGGGACAGCCTCTGGGGCCAACGTCCTGACTTTC. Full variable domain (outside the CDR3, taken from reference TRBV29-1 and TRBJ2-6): SAVISQKPSRDICQRGTSLTIQCQVDSQVTMMFWYRQQPGQSLTLIATANQGSEATYESGFVIDKFPISRPNLTFSTLTVSNMSPEDSSIYLCSVEAGTASGANVLTFGAGSRLTVL.

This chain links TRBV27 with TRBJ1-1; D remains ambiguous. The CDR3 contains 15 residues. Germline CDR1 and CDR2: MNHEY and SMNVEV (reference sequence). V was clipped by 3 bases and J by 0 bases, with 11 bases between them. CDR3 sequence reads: CASSLTRSMNTEAFF. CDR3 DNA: TGTGCCAGCAGTTTGACTCGCTCAATGAACACTGAAGCTTTCTTT.

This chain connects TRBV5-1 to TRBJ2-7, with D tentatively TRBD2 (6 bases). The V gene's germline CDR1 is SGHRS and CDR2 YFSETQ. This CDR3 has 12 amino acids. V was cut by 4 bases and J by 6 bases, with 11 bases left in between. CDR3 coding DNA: TGCGCCAGCAGCCCGAACGGGGGCGAGCAGTACTTC. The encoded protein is CASSPNGGEQYF.

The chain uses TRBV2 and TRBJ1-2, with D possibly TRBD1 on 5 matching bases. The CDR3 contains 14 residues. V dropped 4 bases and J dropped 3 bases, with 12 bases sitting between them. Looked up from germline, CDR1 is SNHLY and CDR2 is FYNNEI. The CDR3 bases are TGTGCCAGCAGTGGGGGGGGAGGGGACTATGGCTACACCTTC. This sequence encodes CASSGGGGDYGYTF.

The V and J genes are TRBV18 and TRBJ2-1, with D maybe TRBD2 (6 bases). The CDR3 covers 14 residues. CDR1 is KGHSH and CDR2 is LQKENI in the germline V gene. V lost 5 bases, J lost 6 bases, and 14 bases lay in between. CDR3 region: CASSSAGRSNEQFF. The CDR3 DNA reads TGTGCCAGCTCAAGTGCGGGGAGGAGCAATGAGCAGTTCTTC.

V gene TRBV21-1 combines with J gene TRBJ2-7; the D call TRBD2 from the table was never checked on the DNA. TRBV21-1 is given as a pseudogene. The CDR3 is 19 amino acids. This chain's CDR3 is CASSSPPTGTSLPSYEQYF. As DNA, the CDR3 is TGTGCCAGCAGCAGCCCGCCTACCGGGACTAGCTTACCCTCCTACGAGCAGTACTTC.